This TCR beta chain was documented in a study of T cells after yellow fever vaccination. Findings and caveats of the study: Just a small share of clonotypes turned up in the CD4 compartment as well as the CD8 compartment. Although the secondary response was weaker, it peaked faster, at day 5 versus 15. Nearly all vaccine-responding clonotypes were undetectable in sorted memory subsets on day 0.

The CDR3 extends over 11 amino acids. V lost 10 bases and J lost 7; bases outside the gene matches: 3. Germline V CDR1 and CDR2: ENHRY, SYGVKD. Template-switching 5'RACE yielded the TCR cDNA; a universal primer site and UMIs were added in the process. TCRdb re-analysed the 5' RACE reads in MiXCR, keeping a single row per CDR3 protein. Found here are around 60,000 distinct CDR3 sequences, approximately 6% of them singletons; the top ten hold roughly 31%. This sequence originates from a man between 18 and 29 years old who received the YFV17D yellow fever vaccine. This specimen consisted of PBMCs, either bulk or a sorted T-cell subset (CD4+, CD8+, memory, or dextramer-sorted; not recorded which), obtained on the day of the yellow fever booster vaccination. This chain joins TRBV10-3 and TRBJ2-1, with 8 bases fitting TRBD2. In DNA, the CDR3 is TGTGCCACAGCGGGGGTTAATGAGCAGTTCTTC. This encodes CATAGVNEQFF.